The source of this TCR beta chain is a study of neurological immune-mediated disorders. The cDNA was generated through 5'RACE incorporating 10-nucleotide random UMIs. TCRdb called the 5' RACE reads again in MiXCR, with one record for every CDR3 protein. The table lists 40,000 to 45,000 distinct CDR3 sequences, about 12% of them singletons. Germline V CDR1 and CDR2: SQVTM, ANQGSEA. V was trimmed by 2 bases and J by 3 bases, leaving 9 bases between them. The CDR3 covers 13 residues. In this sample, this clonotype turned up many times. This receptor was obtained from a female donor in good health. This chain links TRBV29-1 with TRBJ2-3; D ambiguous. The sequenced sample consisted of PBMCs. The CDR3 reads CSVELIVTDTQYF. The CDR3 DNA is TGCAGCGTTGAACTGATCGTGACAGATACGCAGTATTTT.